This TCR beta chain was identified in a study of blood T cell repertoires in COVID-19. CDR3 length equals 15 residues. Germline lookup yields CDR1 SGHNT and CDR2 YYREEE (reference sequence). V was trimmed by 3 bases and J by 6 bases, leaving 18 bases between them. The method was immunoSEQ multiplex PCR; TCRdb's version includes in-frame clones alone and lacks a portion of them. Of 150,000 to 200,000 clones detected, roughly 82% appear once; the ten largest clones hold around 7%. This clone turned up a few times. This receptor was identified in a woman in her 40s with COVID-19, enrolled during active disease. V usage is TRBV5-4 and J usage is TRBJ1-1, with a tentative D call TRBD1 (6 bases). Material: peripheral blood. The CDR3 protein is CASSSAQGNQAEAFF. In DNA form, the CDR3 reads TGTGCCAGCAGCTCTGCACAGGGCAATCAAGCTGAAGCTTTCTTT.